This T cell receptor beta chain is from a study of blood T cell repertoires in COVID-19. Study details: The origin of the acute and convalescent COVID-19 samples was the United States, Italy and Spain. T cells, B-cell-depleted T cells, or PBMCs supplied cDNA or gDNA.

Source study methods: Reference gene primers were amplified, and this amplification served to estimate nucleated cell counts. Sequenced by immunoSEQ multiplex PCR; TCRdb stores in-frame clones only, minus some. V, J and clone size reflect that table, while D and trimming were determined from the DNA. The sample shows some 47,000 clones, around 80% of them seen only once. CDR1 SGHDN and CDR2 FVKESK come from the germline V gene. There are 13 residues in the CDR3. V was trimmed by 4 bases and J by 0 bases, leaving 6 bases between them. This clonotype was obtained from a human donor in a cohort sampled during active COVID-19. The chain has TRBV14 and TRBJ1-1, with D unclear. Sequenced input: peripheral blood. CDR3 bases: TGTGCCAGCAGCCGGGCGATGAACACTGAAGCTTTCTTT. Amino acid sequence: CASSRAMNTEAFF.